This TCR beta chain was recorded in a study of blood T cell repertoires in COVID-19 (dated by TCRdb to the early 2020s). For the study in its entirety: Samples from collaborators originated in the United States, Italy and Spain and spanned both the acute and convalescent phases of COVID-19. The material from the prospective study consisted of cDNA or gDNA derived from T cells, B-cell-depleted T cells, or PBMCs. The dataset comprised deeply sampled blood TCRbeta repertoires from subjects exposed to, actively infected with, or recovered from COVID-19. A freely available public database, intended as a resource for researchers studying the immune response to SARS-CoV-2, is where the repertoires were released. Samples were obtained from the ongoing ImmuneRACE study (first 160 participants) and from some 1,300 subjects provided by 6 global collaborators. The sample metadata nearly always contained a de-identified subject ID, COVID-19 status, age in years and sex. Where HLA class I and class II types were available, the types were taken from metadata supplied by the sample provider, not from assay-based typing.

Notes on this clone: Its target antigen remains unknown. Base quality data are lacking; no much larger clone is found one base away.

One collaborating source in Seattle enrolled patients while the patients were actively infected and followed the patients over time throughout the course of disease. Each collaborating institution followed its own protocols to collect whole blood in K2EDTA tubes. For TCRbeta analysis, collaborators shipped samples as frozen whole blood, isolated PBMCs, or DNA extracted from either of those sample types. According to the germline V gene, CDR1 reads MDHEN and CDR2 reads SYDVKM. Relative to germline, V is 2 bases shorter and J is 1 base shorter, with 6 bases between their ends. The CDR3, from cysteine to phenylalanine, totals 14 residues. This entry keeps only the CDR3 DNA: 42 bases, framed from base 1. General findings and caveats noted by the study authors: The quantity of clinical and demographic metadata differed by source and by participant and was supplied without curation.

TCRbeta CDR3 regions were amplified from genomic DNA using the immunoSEQ Assay, a bias-controlled multiplex PCR. As for the authors' bioinformatics: Nucleated cell counts per sample were estimated from amplification of reference gene primers within the assay. Sequence reads were collapsed and filtered to measure the absolute abundance of every unique TCRbeta CDR3 rearrangement. Productive Simpson clonality was computed per sample as the square root of Simpson's diversity index over productive rearrangements. TCRdb re-hosts the immuneACCESS table, in-frame sequences only. Its copies lack some clones; in the studies checked, an unresolved V gene accounts for under half of them, and the cause for the rest is not known. D and trimming come from the DNA, and the V and J calls and clone size come from that table. Recorded for this sample are almost 250,000 clones; about 82% of them occurred a single time. 5% to 7% of the sample is in the top ten clones.

Rearrangement joined TRBV28 to TRBJ2-4, with a weak D call of TRBD2 (5 bases match). Sequencing was done on a sample of peripheral blood. This TCR derives from a woman of 80 years or more with COVID-19, enrolled during active disease. Read as DNA, the sequence is TGTGCCAGCAGTTTACGGAGGGCCAAAAACATTCAGTACTTC. Translated, this is CASSLRRAKNIQYF.